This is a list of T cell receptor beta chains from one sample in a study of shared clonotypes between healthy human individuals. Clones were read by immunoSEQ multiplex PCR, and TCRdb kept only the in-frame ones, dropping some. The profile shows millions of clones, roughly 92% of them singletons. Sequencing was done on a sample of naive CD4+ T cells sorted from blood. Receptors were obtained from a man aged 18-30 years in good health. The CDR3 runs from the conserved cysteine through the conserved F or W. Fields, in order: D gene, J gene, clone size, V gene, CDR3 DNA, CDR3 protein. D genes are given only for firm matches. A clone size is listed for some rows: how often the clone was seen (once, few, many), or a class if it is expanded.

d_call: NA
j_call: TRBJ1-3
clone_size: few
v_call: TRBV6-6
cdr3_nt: TGTGCCAGCAGTTACGTGACAGTCTCTGGAAACACCATATATTTT
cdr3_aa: CASSYVTVSGNTIYF

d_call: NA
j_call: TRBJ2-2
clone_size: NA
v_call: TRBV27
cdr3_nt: TGTGCCAGCAGTTTAGTTTCGAACACCGGGGAGCTGTTTTTT
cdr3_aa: CASSLVSNTGELFF

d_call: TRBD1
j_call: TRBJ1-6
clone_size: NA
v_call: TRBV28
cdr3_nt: TGTGCCAGCACCAAACGGGACAGAGATAATTCACCCCTCCACTTT
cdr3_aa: CASTKRDRDNSPLHF

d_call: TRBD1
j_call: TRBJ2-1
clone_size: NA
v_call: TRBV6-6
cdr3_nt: TGTGCCAGCAACCCAGGGGGTGCGTCAGGTGAGCAGTTCTTC
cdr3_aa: CASNPGGASGEQFF

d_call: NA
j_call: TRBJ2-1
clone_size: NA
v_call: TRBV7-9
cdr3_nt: TGTGCCAGCAGCTTATTGCTAGATATCCATGAGCAGTTCTTC
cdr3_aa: CASSLLLDIHEQFF

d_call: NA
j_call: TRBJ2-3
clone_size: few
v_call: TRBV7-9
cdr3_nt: TGTGCCAGCAGCTTTTCGGCCAGTGCAGATACGCAGTATTTT
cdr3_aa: CASSFSASADTQYF

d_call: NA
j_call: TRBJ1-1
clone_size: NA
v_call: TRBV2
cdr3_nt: TGTGCCAGCAAGTGGGTGGCTGAAGCTTTCTTT
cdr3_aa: CASKWVAEAFF

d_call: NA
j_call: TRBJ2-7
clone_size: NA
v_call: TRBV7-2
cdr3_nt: TGTGCCAGCAGCTTAAAAACAGCCTCCTACGAGCAGTACTTC
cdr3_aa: CASSLKTASYEQYF

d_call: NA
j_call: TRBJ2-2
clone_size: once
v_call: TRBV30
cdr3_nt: TGTGCCTGGAGTGTACTAGGGCCCACCGGGGAGCTGTTTTTT
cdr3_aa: CAWSVLGPTGELFF

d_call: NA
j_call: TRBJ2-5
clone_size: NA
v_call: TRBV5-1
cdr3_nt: TGCGCCAGCAGCTTTGAGGGGTCGAGATGGGAGACCCAGTACTTC
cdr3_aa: CASSFEGSRWETQYF

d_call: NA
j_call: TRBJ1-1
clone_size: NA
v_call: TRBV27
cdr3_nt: TGTGCCAGCAGTTTGAGGGTCGTGAGCACTGAAGCTTTCTTT
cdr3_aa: CASSLRVVSTEAFF

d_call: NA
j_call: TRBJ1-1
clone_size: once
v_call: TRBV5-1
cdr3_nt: TGCGCCAGCAGCTTGGATTTTGGGGGACTCACTGAAGCTTTCTTT
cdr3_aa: CASSLDFGGLTEAFF

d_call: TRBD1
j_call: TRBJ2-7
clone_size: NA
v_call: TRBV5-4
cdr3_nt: TGTGCCAGCAGTTTGACAGGGGAAGCCTACGAGCAGTACTTC
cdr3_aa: CASSLTGEAYEQYF

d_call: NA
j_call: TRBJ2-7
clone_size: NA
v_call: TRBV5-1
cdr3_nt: TGCGCCAGCAGCTCCCCGGACGGGAGTGGGGGGCAGTACTTC
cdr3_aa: CASSSPDGSGGQYF

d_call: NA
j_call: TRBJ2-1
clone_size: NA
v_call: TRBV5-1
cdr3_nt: TGCGCCAGCAGCAGCGATGTCTACAATGAGCAGTTCTTC
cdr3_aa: CASSSDVYNEQFF

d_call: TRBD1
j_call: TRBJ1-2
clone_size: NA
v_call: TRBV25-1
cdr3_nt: TGTGCCAGCCGAGGGACAGGGGGCGTCTATGGCTACACCTTC
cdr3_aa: CASRGTGGVYGYTF

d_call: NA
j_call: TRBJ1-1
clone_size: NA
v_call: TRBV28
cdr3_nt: TGTGCCAGCAGTTCTCCAGTGAACACTGAAGCTTTCTTT
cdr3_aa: CASSSPVNTEAFF

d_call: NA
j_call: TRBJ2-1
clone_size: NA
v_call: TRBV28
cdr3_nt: TGTGCCAGCAGTTTATCCCGCAAGGGAAACAATGAGCAGTTCTTC
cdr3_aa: CASSLSRKGNNEQFF

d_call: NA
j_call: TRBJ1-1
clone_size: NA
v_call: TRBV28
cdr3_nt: TGTGCCAGCAGTTTGACCCTCCGGGGCACTGAAGCTTTCTTT
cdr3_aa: CASSLTLRGTEAFF

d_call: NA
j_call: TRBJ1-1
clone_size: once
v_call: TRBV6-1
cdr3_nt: TGTGCCAGCACTAGGGACACGATGAACACTGAAGCTTTCTTT
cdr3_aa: CASTRDTMNTEAFF

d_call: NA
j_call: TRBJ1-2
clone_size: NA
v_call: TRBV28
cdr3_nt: TGTGCCAGCAGTTTTTCAGATCGCTATGGCTACACCTTC
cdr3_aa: CASSFSDRYGYTF

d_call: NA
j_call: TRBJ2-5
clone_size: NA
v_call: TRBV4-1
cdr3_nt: TGCGCCAGCAGCCAAGACCCTCTAGGGGTCGAGACCCAGTACTTC
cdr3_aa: CASSQDPLGVETQYF

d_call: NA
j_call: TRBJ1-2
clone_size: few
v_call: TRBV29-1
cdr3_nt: TGCAGCGTTGAGGACGGTCGTGTCTGGGGCTACACCTTC
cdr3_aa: CSVEDGRVWGYTF

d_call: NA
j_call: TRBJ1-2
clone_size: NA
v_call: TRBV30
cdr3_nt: TGTGCCTGGAGTACTGGGAATGGCTACACCTTC
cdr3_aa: CAWSTGNGYTF

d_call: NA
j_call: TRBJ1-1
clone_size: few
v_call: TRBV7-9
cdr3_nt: TGTGCCAGCAGCAAGAACACTGAAGCTTTCTTT
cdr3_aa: CASSKNTEAFF

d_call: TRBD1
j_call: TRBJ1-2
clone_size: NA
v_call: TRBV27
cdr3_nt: TGTGCCAGCAGTTTAGAGACAGGGGGCCTCTATGGCTACACCTTC
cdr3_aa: CASSLETGGLYGYTF

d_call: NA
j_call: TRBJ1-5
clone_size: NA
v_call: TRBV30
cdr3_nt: TGTGCCTGGAGTACGTCGAGGGGCCCGTATAGCAATCAGCCCCAGCATTTT
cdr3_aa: CAWSTSRGPYSNQPQHF

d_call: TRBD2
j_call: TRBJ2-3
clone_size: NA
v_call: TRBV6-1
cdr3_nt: TGTGCCAGCAACTGGGCGGCTAGCGGGGGAGATACGCAGTATTTT
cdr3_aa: CASNWAASGGDTQYF

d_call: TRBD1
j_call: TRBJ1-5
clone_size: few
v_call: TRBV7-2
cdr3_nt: TGTGCCAGCAGCCGACAGGGAGGGAATCAGCCCCAGCATTTT
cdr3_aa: CASSRQGGNQPQHF

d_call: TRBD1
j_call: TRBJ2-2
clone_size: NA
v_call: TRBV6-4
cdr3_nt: TGTGCCAGCAGAGAGGGACAGGGGACCACCGGGGAGCTGTTTTTT
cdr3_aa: CASREGQGTTGELFF

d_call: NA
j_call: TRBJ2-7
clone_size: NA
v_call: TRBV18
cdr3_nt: TGTGCCAGCTCACCAGGGTTTTTGAACTACGAGCAGTACTTC
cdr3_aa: CASSPGFLNYEQYF

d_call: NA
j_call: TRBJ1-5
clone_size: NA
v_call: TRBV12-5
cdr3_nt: TGTGCTAGTGGTGCCACAGCCAGAGGCAATCAGCCCCAGCATTTT
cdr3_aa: CASGATARGNQPQHF

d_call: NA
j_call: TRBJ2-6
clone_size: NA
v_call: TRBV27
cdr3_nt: TGTGCCGAATTAGGGATTAAGCCATTCTCTGGGGCCAACGTCCTGACTTTC
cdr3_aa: CAELGIKPFSGANVLTF

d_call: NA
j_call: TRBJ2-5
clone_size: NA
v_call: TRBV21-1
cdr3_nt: TGTGCCACCCTAGGGGTAGGGGGGGGTGAGACCCAGTACTTC
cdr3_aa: CATLGVGGGETQYF

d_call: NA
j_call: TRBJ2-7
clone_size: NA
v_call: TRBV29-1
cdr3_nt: TGCAGCGTCCCCGGGGCCGAGCAGTACTTC
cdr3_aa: CSVPGAEQYF

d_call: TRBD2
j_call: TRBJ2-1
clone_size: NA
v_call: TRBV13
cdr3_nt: TGTGCCACGATCCCCCTAAGGACTAGTCATGAGCAGTTCTTC
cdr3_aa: CATIPLRTSHEQFF

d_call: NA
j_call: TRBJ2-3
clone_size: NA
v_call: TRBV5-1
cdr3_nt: TGCGCCAGCAGCTTGGTAAGCGGGAGCACAGATACGCAGTATTTT
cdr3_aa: CASSLVSGSTDTQYF

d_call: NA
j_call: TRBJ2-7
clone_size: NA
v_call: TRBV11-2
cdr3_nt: TGTGCCAGCAGCTACAGAGACGAGCAGTACTTC
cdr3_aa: CASSYRDEQYF

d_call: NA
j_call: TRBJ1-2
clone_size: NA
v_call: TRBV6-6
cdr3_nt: TGTGCCAGCGATGCCTCCGGTTACAAGTATGGCTACACCTTC
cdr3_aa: CASDASGYKYGYTF

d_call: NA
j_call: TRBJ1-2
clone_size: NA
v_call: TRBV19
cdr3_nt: TGTGCCAGTAGTTTATACCAGGGGACCTATGGCTACACCTTC
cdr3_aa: CASSLYQGTYGYTF

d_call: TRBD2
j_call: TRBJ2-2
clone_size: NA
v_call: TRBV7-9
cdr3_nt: TGTGCCGGCATAGCTAGCGGGATTTCGTCGGTGGGCACCGGGGAGCTGTTTTTT
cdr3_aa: CAGIASGISSVGTGELFF

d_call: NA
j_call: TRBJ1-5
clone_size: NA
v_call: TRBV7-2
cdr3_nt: TGTGCCAGCAGCCCGGACGCCCTGGGAAATCAGCCCCAGCATTTT
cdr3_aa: CASSPDALGNQPQHF

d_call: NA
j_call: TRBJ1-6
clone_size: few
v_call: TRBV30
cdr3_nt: TGTGCCTGCCTGCCAGAGAGAAATTCACCCCTCCACTTT
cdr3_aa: CACLPERNSPLHF

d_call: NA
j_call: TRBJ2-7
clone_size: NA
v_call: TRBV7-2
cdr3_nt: TGTGCCTGTGGTCCCCGGGCCTCTCTAATGGGCGAGCAGTACTTC
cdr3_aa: CACGPRASLMGEQYF

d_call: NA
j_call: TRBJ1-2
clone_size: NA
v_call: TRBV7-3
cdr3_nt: TGTGCCAGCAGCTTAACGGGGGGCCAGGGCGATGGCTACACCTTC
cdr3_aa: CASSLTGGQGDGYTF

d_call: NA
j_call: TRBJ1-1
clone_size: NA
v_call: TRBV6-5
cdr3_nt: TGTGCCAGCAGAAAATCCTTACAGGACACTGAAGCTTTCTTT
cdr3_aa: CASRKSLQDTEAFF

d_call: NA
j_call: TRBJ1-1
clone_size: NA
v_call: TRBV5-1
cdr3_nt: TGCGCCAGCAGCTTGGATAGGGACACTGAAGCTTTCTTT
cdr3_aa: CASSLDRDTEAFF

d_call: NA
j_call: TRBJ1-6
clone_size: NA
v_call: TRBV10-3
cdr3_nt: TGTGCCATCAGTGAGGCCGGGACAAACGTCAATTCACCCCTCCACTTT
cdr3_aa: CAISEAGTNVNSPLHF

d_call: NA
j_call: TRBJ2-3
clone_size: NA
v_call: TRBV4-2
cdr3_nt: TGTGCCAGCAGAAACCGAGTTCCGGGGGCAGATACGCAGTATTTT
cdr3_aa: CASRNRVPGADTQYF

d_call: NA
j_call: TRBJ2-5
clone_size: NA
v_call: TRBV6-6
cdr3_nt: TGTGCCAGCAGTTACGGAGTTGGGGTAGGGGAGACCCAGTACTTC
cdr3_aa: CASSYGVGVGETQYF

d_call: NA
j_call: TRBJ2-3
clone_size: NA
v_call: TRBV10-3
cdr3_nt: TGTGCCATCAGTGAGTCGGCTGCGGGGGATACGCAGTATTTT
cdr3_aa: CAISESAAGDTQYF

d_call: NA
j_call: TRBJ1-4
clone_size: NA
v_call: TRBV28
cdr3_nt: TGTGCCAGCAGCCAAACCCCTCGTGAAAAACTGTTTTTT
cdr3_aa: CASSQTPREKLFF

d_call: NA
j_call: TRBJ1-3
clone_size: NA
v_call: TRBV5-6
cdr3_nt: TGTGCCAGCAGCTTGGTACATCAACCCGTACGCTCTGGAAACACCATATATTTT
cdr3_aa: CASSLVHQPVRSGNTIYF

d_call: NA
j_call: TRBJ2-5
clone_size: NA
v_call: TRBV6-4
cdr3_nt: TGTGCCAGCAGCCCCCAGGAGGGAGAGACCCAGTACTTC
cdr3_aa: CASSPQEGETQYF